This T cell receptor (beta chain) was sequenced for a study of molecular identifiers for immune sequencing clone quantification. General study findings and limits: Among effectors, clones above 20 RNA copies held over 97% of molecules; among naive cells, under 1%.

This clonotype has ten or more counts. Antigen: not known. Preparation of naive CD8 libraries involved roughly 19,000 to 1,100,000 sorted cells and 10%, 30% or 50% RNA. The germline CDR1 and CDR2 sequences are LGHNA and YSLEER. V lost 0 bases, J lost 5 bases, and 20 bases lay in between. The CDR3 loop spans 18 amino acids. TCRdb passed the PCR reads through MiXCR, listing each CDR3 protein once. The sample holds about 320,000 distinct CDR3 sequences, around 21% seen once. Sequencing was done on a sample of naive CD8+ T cells from blood, with Jurkat cell RNA spiked in. This sample's subset: FACS-sorted CD8+CD4-CCR7+CD45RA+ naive T cells. The clonotype originates from a human donor in good health. Some libraries in this study had Jurkat cell RNA spiked in. This chain links TRBV4-3 with TRBJ2-1; tentatively, D is TRBD2 (6 bases). The CDR3 nucleotides read TGCGCCAGCAGCCAAGACCGGTGGTTAGCGGAGGGAAACAATGAGCAGTTCTTC. This sequence encodes CASSQDRWLAEGNNEQFF.